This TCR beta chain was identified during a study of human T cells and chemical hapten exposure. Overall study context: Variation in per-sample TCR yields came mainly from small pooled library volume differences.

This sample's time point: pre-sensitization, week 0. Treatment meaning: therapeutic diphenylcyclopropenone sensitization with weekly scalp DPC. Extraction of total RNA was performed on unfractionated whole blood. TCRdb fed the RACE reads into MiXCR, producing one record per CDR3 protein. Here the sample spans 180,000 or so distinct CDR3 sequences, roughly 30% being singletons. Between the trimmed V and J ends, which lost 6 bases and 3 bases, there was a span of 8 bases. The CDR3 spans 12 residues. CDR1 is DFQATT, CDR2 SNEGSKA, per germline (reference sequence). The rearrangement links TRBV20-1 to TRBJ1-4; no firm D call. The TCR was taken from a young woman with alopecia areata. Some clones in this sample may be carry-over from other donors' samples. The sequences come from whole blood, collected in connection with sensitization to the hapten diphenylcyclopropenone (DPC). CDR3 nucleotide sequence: TGCAGTGCGTGGGAGTCTAATGAAAAACTGTTTTTT. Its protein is CSAWESNEKLFF.